The T cell receptor beta chain described here comes from a study of T cell responses to AZD1222 COVID-19 vaccine (dated by TCRdb to the early 2020s). Study-level background: AZD1222 recipients with second doses at about 4 weeks or about 12 weeks were pooled, because spike-specific TCR depth and breadth did not differ between schedules. Trial participants were enrolled by age into 18-55, 56-69 and 70-plus year subgroups, with 148, 28 and 57 TCR-sequenced participants respectively. TCR sequencing covered over 230 trial participants: approximately 200 given two doses of AZD1222 and 26 given two doses of MenACWY control vaccine.

Regarding this clone: It has no known antigen specificity. No qualities accompany the bases; no much larger clone lies one base away.

Overall results and qualifications from the work: Participants were mostly white British, with more females than males. The authors suggested clonal diversity may have been underestimated. Because no day 14 peak-response samples were available, repertoires were characterized only after the peak T cell response. The 56-69-year group was small, and its depth increase did not reach significance, likely because of low power. Spike-specific TCR breadth and depth rose significantly after two AZD1222 doses compared with day 0 and with MenACWY recipients. Vaccine-associated CD4 TCRs spanned the whole spike protein, with dominant responses in regions 160-218 and 743-854. Epitopes outside the regions mutated in the B.1.351 and B.1.1.7 variants were reportedly recognized by nearly half of the unique spike-specific TCRs. Conclusions about previously exposed vaccinees were limited because only a handful of AZD1222 recipients were SARS-CoV-2 seropositive at baseline.

The CDR3 sequence holds 16 residues, the cysteine and phenylalanine included. The only DNA kept is the CDR3, 48 bases in frame from the first base. Cut back by 0 bases and 4 bases, the V and J ends lie 13 bases apart. From a lookup of the germline V gene, CDR1 and CDR2 are LGHNA and YSLEER. Read against the paper, the sample's time point label means: baseline before first vaccination. The vaccinee samples were drawn from two UK trials, COV001 and COV002, one of which was a single-blind randomized controlled phase 2/3 trial testing AZD1222 (ChAdOx1 nCoV-19) in healthy adults. For TCRbeta chain sequencing, PBMC samples were collected from trial participants at day 0 and at day 28 after the second dose. The CDR3 regions of human TCRbeta chains were analyzed by immunosequencing. As for the original processing: TCRs in the repertoires were compared against a reference library of SARS-CoV-2-specific TCRs that had been generated with the MIRA antigen-specificity platform. Breadth was defined as the fraction of unique TCRs that were SARS-CoV-2-associated. Depth was defined as the fraction of total T cells that were SARS-CoV-2-associated. Using the MIRA data, each spike-specific TCR was assigned both to the spike region to which the TCR was reactive and to a CD4 or CD8 class. Log10-transformed breadth and depth values were compared by one-way ANOVA with Sidak's multiple comparisons tests. Sourced from immuneACCESS, this table was stored by TCRdb with only in-frame sequences that have V and J called. A share of the clones is absent; for the studies checked, an unresolved V gene accounts for under half, and the remainder has no known explanation. The V and J calls and the clone size are those of that table, but D and trimming were determined from the DNA. This sample has under 200,000 clones in its table, and 90% of those were observed once. The ten largest clones add up to approximately 1.5% of the sample.

The chain is encoded by TRBV4-3 joined to TRBJ2-1, with the D gene not confidently named. The TCR originated in an adult in good health. The material sequenced was peripheral blood, taken on day 0 of AZD1222 vaccination. The CDR3 protein is CASSQDLLVVYNEQFF. The nucleotide sequence is given as TGCGCCAGCAGCCAAGATTTATTAGTGGTTTACAATGAGCAGTTCTTC.